One sample yielded the 21 T cell receptor beta chains listed below, sequenced in a study of CD8+CD57+ T cells in acquired aplastic anemia. Both TCR beta VDJ combination and CDR3 sequence profiling were carried out. Genomic DNA was the template for this profiling. One entry per CDR3 protein, called by TCRdb with MiXCR from the reads. The sample carries about 120,000 distinct CDR3 sequences, approximately 50% recorded once. Sequencing involved patients with CD8+CD57+ cell expansion previously shown by flow cytometry. The sequenced material came from sorted CD4+, CD8+, or CD8+CD57+ T cells (not recorded which) from PBMCs. Receptors originate from a human donor with aplastic anemia.

Comments on this clonotype: The junction departs from germline at one end; a sequencing error may be responsible. V usage is TRBV5-6 and J usage is TRBJ1-4; D uncertain. The CDR3 contains 11 residues. Germline V CDR1 and CDR2: SGHDT, YYEEEE. The CDR3 is CASSFNENLFF. In nucleotides, the CDR3 is TGTGCCAGCAGCTTCAATGAAAATCTGTTTTTT.

This clonotype was seen repeatedly, ten times or more. The chain uses TRBV19 and TRBJ1-2, with 7 bases aligning to TRBD1. This CDR3 spans 13 amino acids. Germline CDR1 reads LNHDA; CDR2 reads SQIVND (reference sequence). Unmatched junction bases numbered 6, after V lost 5 bases and J lost 6 bases. In nucleotides, the CDR3 is TGTGCCAGTAGTTGGACAGGTTGGGATGGCTACACCTTC. Translated: CASSWTGWDGYTF.

Worth noting for this clonotype: This may be a read error, as it is one base from a much larger clone. J is TRBJ2-7 and V is TRBV20-1; perhaps TRBD2 as D (6 bases). This CDR3 comprises 13 residues. Germline V lookup: CDR1 DFQATT, CDR2 SNEGSKA (reference sequence). The CDR3 loop reads CSAYWGDSYGQYF. The CDR3 bases are TGCAGTGCTTATTGGGGGGACTCCTACGGGCAGTACTTC.

This clonotype was observed at least ten times. The chain employs TRBV7-9 and TRBJ2-7, with D perhaps matching TRBD1 or TRBD2 (5 bases each). V lost 2 bases, J lost 2 bases, and 16 bases lay in between. CDR3 length: 16 residues. In germline, CDR1 is SEHNR, CDR2 FQNEAQ (reference sequence). The CDR3 DNA sequence: TGTGCCAGCAGCTTAAGGACTGGGACCCATCCCTACGAGCAGTACTTC. Protein: CASSLRTGTHPYEQYF.

This sequence joins TRBV12-3 or TRBV12-4 and TRBJ2-3; unclear D gene. This CDR3 region has 13 residues. Trimming removed 6 bases at V and 3 bases at J, with 10 bases between. CDR3 nucleotides: TGTGCCAGCAGAATTTCAGCAACAGATACGCAGTATTTT. Protein sequence: CASRISATDTQYF.

CDR3 in DNA: TGTGCCACCAGTGACCGAGGAAGGGCCGGGGCCAACGTCCTGACTTTC. It specifies CATSDRGRAGANVLTF. The chain couples TRBV24-1 to TRBJ2-6; the D is unclear. The V end was cut by 4 bases, the J end by 4 bases, with 13 bases between. Germline V gene lookup returns CDR1 KGHDR and CDR2 SFDVKD. The CDR3 runs to 16 residues.

Many counts were recorded for this clonotype. The V and J genes are TRBV7-2 and TRBJ2-1, with 7 positions matching TRBD1. Germline lookup yields CDR1 SGHTA and CDR2 FQGNSA. The junction had 5 bases not matched to a gene; V was cut back by 5 bases and J by 7 bases. The CDR3 runs to 13 residues. The CDR3 here is CASSHDRVNEQFF. The CDR3 nucleotides read TGTGCCAGCAGCCATGACAGGGTGAATGAGCAGTTCTTC.

The chain uses TRBV9 and TRBJ1-6; no firm D call. Germline loops: CDR1 SGDLS, CDR2 YYNGEE. CDR3 length equals 12 residues. The V end was cut by 0 bases, the J end by 9 bases, with 4 bases between. CDR3 amino acids: CASSVAGSPLHF. In nucleotides, the CDR3 is TGTGCCAGCAGCGTAGCCGGTTCACCCCTCCACTTT.

The chain joins TRBV10-3 to TRBJ1-1; D is unclear. The length of the CDR3 is 14 residues. CDR1 and CDR2 (germline): ENHRY, SYGVKD. Trimming left V 6 bases short and J 7 bases short, with 18 bases between. As DNA, the CDR3 is TGTGCCATCAGGGCAGCCCCGCAGGCCCTTGAAGCTTTCTTT. This codes for CAIRAAPQALEAFF.

The chain combines TRBV2 with TRBJ2-2, with D maybe TRBD1 (6 bases). CDR1 and CDR2 from the germline V gene are SNHLY and FYNNEI. Trimming stripped 1 base from V and 6 bases from J, with 9 bases between. The CDR3 runs 14 residues. CDR3 nucleotide sequence: TGTGCCAGCAGTGAAGAACAGGGAGCCGGGGAGCTGTTTTTT. Protein product: CASSEEQGAGELFF.

The V gene is TRBV2, the J gene TRBJ1-5; the D gene is possibly TRBD1 (6 bases). The CDR3 consists of 13 residues. Germline assignment: CDR1 SNHLY and CDR2 FYNNEI. Trimming removed 7 bases from V and 6 bases from J, with 13 bases in between. CDR3 in amino acids: CASNTGPGQPQHF. The CDR3 nucleotides are TGTGCCAGCAACACAGGGCCTGGTCAGCCCCAGCATTTT.

The CDR3 DNA is TGTGCCAGCAGCGTAGACCCTGTGGAGACCCAGTACTTC. It translates to CASSVDPVETQYF. The rearrangement uses TRBV9 and TRBJ2-5; no reliable D call. This CDR3 region has 13 residues. CDR1 and CDR2 from the germline V gene are SGDLS and YYNGEE. Trimming left V 0 bases short and J 5 bases short, with 8 bases between.

This chain connects TRBV10-3 to TRBJ2-3, with unresolved D. Germline CDR1 and CDR2: ENHRY and SYGVKD. The CDR3 sequence is 15 residues long. The germline V and J ends were trimmed by 7 bases and 2 bases, with 16 bases remaining between them. CDR3 protein: CAIKRSASLTDTQYF. The CDR3 DNA reads TGTGCCATCAAACGATCGGCCAGCCTCACAGATACGCAGTATTTT.

The count of this clonotype is one. The rearrangement joins TRBV29-1 to TRBJ2-7; TRBD1 aligns across 10 bases. After removal of 6 bases from V and 3 bases from J, the junction contained 5 bases not matched to a gene. Germline V lookup: CDR1 SQVTM, CDR2 ANQGSEA. This CDR3 is 13 amino acids long. CDR3 amino acids: CSVAGQGNYEQYF. For the CDR3, the DNA is TGCAGCGTCGCGGGACAGGGGAACTACGAGCAGTACTTC.

Only a few counts were recorded for this clonotype. This rearrangement joins TRBV27 to TRBJ1-6; no clear D. Per the germline V gene, CDR1 is MNHEY and CDR2 is SMNVEV (reference sequence). The CDR3 contains 15 residues. Trimming took 2 bases from V and 2 from J, leaving 7 bases between them. The CDR3 protein is CASSLRETYNSPLHF. The DNA of the CDR3 is TGTGCCAGCAGTTTACGAGAAACCTATAATTCACCCCTCCACTTT.

In its sample, this clonotype was seen many times. The V and J genes are TRBV7-9 and TRBJ1-3; D gene unclear. Trimming took 1 base from V and 4 from J, leaving 11 bases between them. In germline, CDR1 is SEHNR, CDR2 FQNEAQ (reference sequence). CDR3 length: 15 amino acids. CDR3 sequence reads: CASSLGVVPGNTIYF. DNA of the CDR3: TGTGCCAGCAGCTTAGGCGTTGTACCGGGAAACACCATATATTTT.

This clonotype was detected only a few times. The chain links TRBV2 to TRBJ1-6; perhaps TRBD1 as D (6 bases). The CDR3 consists of 15 residues. Germline CDR1 SNHLY, CDR2 FYNNEI. Between the trimmed V and J ends, which lost 6 bases and 6 bases, there was a span of 15 bases. CDR3 region: CASRPEGVGNSPLHF. The DNA of the CDR3 is TGTGCCAGCAGGCCGGAGGGGGTCGGTAATTCACCCCTCCACTTT.

This chain links TRBV29-1 with TRBJ2-7; perhaps TRBD2 as D (5 bases). From germline, CDR1 is SQVTM and CDR2 ANQGSEA. This CDR3 contains 14 residues. Deletions cut 1 base from V and 3 bases from J, with 13 bases between. The CDR3 DNA reads TGCAGCGTTGAAGTAGGGTCGGGGAACTACGAGCAGTACTTC. Translated: CSVEVGSGNYEQYF.

The chain has TRBV5-1 and TRBJ1-1, with 7 bases identical to TRBD1. V was clipped by 4 bases and J by 7 bases; unmatched bases: 7. CDR3 size: 13 residues. Germline V lookup: CDR1 SGHRS, CDR2 YFSETQ. CDR3 amino acids: CASSTGQNGEAFF. CDR3 in DNA: TGCGCCAGCAGCACGGGACAGAACGGTGAAGCTTTCTTT.

This chain connects TRBV29-1 to TRBJ2-7; 9 bases fit TRBD2. V shed 6 bases, J shed 8 bases, and the junction held 11 bases outside the gene matches. The CDR3 totals 13 residues. The germline gives CDR1 SQVTM, CDR2 ANQGSEA. The CDR3 protein is CSVRTTSGEKQYF. CDR3 DNA: TGCAGCGTCCGTACGACTAGCGGAGAAAAGCAGTACTTC.

There are many counts of this clonotype. The chain employs TRBV7-2 and TRBJ2-1; tentatively, D is TRBD2 (6 bases). The V gene's germline CDR1 is SGHTA and CDR2 FQGNSA. Trimming removed 1 base from V and 7 bases from J, with 11 bases in between. There are 14 residues in the CDR3. CDR3 in amino acids: CASSLGRSGNEQFF. Here the CDR3 DNA reads TGTGCCAGCAGCTTAGGCCGCAGCGGGAATGAGCAGTTCTTC.